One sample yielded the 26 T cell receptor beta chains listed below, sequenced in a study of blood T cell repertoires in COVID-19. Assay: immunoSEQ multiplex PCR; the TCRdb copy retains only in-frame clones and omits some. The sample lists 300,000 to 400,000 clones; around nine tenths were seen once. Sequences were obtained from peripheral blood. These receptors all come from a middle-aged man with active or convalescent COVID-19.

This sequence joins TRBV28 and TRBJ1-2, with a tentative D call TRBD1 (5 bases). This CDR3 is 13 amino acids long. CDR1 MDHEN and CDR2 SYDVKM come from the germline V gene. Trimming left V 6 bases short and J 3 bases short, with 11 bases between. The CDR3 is CASSPGTYYGYTF. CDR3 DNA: TGTGCCAGCAGCCCCGGGACTTACTATGGCTACACCTTC.

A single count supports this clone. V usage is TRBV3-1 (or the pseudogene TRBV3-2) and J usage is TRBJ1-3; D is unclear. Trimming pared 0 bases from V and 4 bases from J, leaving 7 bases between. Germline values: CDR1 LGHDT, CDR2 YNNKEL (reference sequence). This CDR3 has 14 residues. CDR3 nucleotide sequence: TGTGCCAGCAGCCAAGAAGGCGGCGGAAACACCATATATTTT. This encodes CASSQEGGGNTIYF.

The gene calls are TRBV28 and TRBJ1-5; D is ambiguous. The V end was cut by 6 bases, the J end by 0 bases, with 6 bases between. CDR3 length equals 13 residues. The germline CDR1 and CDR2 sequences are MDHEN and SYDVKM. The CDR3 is CASRLYSNQPQHF. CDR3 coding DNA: TGTGCCAGCAGGCTATATAGCAATCAGCCCCAGCATTTT.

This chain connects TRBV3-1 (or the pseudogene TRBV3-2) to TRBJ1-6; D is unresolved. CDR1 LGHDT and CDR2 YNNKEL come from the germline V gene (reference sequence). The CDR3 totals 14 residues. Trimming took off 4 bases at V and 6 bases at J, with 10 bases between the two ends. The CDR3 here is CASSRGLPNSPLHF. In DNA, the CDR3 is TGTGCCAGCAGCCGAGGGCTCCCTAATTCACCCCTCCACTTT.

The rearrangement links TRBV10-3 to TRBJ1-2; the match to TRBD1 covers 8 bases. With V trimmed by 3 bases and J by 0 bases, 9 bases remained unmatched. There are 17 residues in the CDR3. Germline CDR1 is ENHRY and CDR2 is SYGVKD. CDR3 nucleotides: TGTGCCATCAGTGATAGCCCACAGGACAGGGCTAACTATGGCTACACCTTC. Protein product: CAISDSPQDRANYGYTF.

In DNA, the CDR3 is TGTGCCAGCAGCTTGGGTTCCGGGACAGGGGTTAGGCAAGAGACCCAGTACTTC. Protein sequence: CASSLGSGTGVRQETQYF. The J gene is TRBJ2-5, the V gene TRBV5-6; TRBD1 agrees at 10 bases. CDR1 is SGHDT, CDR2 YYEEEE, per germline. The CDR3 consists of 18 residues. Trimming at V came to 0 bases and at J to 2 bases, leaving 10 bases not matched to a gene.

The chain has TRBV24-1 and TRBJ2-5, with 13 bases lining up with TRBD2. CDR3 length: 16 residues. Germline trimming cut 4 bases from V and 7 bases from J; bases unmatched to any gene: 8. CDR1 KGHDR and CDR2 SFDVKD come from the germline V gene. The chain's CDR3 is CATSDRGLAGEGTQYF. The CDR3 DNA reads TGTGCCACCAGTGACCGTGGACTAGCGGGGGAAGGGACCCAGTACTTC.

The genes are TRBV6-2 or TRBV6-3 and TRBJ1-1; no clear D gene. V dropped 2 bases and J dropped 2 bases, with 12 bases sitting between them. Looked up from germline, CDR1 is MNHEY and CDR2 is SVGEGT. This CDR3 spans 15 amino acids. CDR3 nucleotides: TGTGCCAGCAGTTACGGGCAGTTTTACAACACTGAAGCTTTCTTT. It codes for CASSYGQFYNTEAFF.

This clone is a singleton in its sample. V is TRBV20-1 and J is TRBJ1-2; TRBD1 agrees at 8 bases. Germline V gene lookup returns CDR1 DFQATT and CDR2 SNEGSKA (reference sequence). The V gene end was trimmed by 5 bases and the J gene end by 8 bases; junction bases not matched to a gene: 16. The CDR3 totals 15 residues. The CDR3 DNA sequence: TGCAGTGCTGGTGCTTATCGCGGGACAGGCGACGGCTACACCTTC. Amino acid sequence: CSAGAYRGTGDGYTF.

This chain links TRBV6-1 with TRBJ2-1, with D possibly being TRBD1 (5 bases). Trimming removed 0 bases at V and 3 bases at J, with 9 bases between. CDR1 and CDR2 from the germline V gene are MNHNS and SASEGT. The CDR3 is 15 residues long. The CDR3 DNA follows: TGTGCCAGCAGTGAAGCCGGCAGGGACTACAATGAGCAGTTCTTC. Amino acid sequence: CASSEAGRDYNEQFF.

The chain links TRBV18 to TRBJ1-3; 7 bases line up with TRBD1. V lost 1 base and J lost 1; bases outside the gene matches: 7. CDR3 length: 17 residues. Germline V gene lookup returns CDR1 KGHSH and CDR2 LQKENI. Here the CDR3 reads CASSPLQTTGSGNTIYF. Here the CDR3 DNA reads TGTGCCAGCTCACCACTCCAAACGACAGGGTCTGGAAACACCATATATTTT.

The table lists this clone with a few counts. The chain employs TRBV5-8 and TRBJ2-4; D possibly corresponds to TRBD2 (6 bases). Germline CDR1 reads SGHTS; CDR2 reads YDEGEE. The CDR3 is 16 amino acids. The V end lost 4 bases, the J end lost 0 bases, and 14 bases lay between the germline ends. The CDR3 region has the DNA TGTGCCAGCAGCCTTGGGAGGCAGCTAGCCAAAAACATTCAGTACTTC. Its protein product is CASSLGRQLAKNIQYF.

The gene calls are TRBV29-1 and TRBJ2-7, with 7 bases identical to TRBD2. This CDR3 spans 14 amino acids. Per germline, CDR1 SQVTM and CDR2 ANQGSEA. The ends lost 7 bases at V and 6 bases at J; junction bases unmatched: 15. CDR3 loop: CSASRLAEIGEQYF. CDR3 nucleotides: TGCAGCGCTTCGCGTCTAGCGGAAATTGGCGAGCAGTACTTC.

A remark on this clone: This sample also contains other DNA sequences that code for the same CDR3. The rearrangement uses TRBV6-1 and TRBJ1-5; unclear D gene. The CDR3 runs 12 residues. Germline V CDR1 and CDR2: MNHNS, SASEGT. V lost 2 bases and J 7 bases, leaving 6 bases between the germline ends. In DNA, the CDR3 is TGTGCCAGCAGTGAACGTGGCCAGCCCCAGCATTTT. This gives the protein CASSERGQPQHF.

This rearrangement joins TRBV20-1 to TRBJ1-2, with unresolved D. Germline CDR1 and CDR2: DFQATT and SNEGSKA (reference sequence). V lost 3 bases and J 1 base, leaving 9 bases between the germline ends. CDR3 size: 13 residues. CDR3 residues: CSASKLLNYGYTF. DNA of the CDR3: TGCAGTGCTAGTAAGCTTCTTAACTATGGCTACACCTTC.

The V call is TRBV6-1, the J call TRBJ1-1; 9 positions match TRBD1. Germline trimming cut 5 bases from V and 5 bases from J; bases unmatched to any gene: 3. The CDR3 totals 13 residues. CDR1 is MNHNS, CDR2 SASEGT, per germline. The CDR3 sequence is CASSWTGETEAFF. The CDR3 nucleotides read TGTGCCAGCAGTTGGACAGGGGAGACTGAAGCTTTCTTT.

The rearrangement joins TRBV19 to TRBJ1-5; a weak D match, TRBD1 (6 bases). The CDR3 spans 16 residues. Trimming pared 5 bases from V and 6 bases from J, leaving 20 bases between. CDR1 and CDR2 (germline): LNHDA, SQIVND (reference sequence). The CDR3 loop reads CASSVFTGGGSQPQHF. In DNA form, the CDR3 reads TGTGCCAGTAGTGTATTTACGGGGGGCGGGAGTCAGCCCCAGCATTTT. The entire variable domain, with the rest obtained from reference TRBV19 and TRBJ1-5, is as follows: DGGITQSPKYLFRKEGQNVTLSCEQNLNHDAMYWYRQDPGQGLRLIYYSQIVNDFQKGDIAEGYSVSREKKESFPLTVTSAQKNPTAFYLCASSVFTGGGSQPQHFGDGTRLSIL.

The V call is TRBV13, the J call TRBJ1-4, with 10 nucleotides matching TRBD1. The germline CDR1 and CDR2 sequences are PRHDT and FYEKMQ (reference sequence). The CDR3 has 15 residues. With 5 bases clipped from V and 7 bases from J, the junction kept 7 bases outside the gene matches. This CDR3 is CASSLRQGAGEKLFF. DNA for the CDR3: TGTGCCAGCAGCCTCCGACAGGGGGCAGGTGAAAAACTGTTTTTT.

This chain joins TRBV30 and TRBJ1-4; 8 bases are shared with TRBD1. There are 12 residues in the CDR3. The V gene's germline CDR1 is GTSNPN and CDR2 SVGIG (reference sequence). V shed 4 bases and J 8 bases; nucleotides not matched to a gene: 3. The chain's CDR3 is CAWKAGGEKLFF. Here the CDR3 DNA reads TGTGCCTGGAAGGCAGGGGGCGAAAAACTGTTTTTT. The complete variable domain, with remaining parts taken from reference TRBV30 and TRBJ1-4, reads SQTIHQWPATLVQPVGSPLSLECTVEGTSNPNLYWYRQAAGRGLQLLFYSVGIGQISSEVPQNLSASRPQDRQFILSSKKLLLSDSGFYLCAWKAGGEKLFFGSGTQLSVL.

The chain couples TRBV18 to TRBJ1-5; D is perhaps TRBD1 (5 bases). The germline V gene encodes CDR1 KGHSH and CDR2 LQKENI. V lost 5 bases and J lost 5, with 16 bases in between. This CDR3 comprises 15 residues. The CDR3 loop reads CASSTAPGLDQPQHF. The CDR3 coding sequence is TGTGCCAGCTCAACCGCCCCAGGGTTAGATCAGCCCCAGCATTTT.

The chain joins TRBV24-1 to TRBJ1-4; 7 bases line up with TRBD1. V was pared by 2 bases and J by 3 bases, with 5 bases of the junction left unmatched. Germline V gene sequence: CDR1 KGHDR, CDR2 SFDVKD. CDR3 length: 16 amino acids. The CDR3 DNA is TGTGCCACCAGTGATTCGGGGCAGGGGGCTAATGAAAAACTGTTTTTT. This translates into CATSDSGQGANEKLFF.

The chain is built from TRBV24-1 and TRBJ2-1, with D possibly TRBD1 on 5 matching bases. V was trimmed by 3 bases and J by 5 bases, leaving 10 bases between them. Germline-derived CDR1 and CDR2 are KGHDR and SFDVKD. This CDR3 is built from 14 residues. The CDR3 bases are TGTGCCACCAGTGATATTCAGGGAAACAATGAGCAGTTCTTC. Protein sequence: CATSDIQGNNEQFF.

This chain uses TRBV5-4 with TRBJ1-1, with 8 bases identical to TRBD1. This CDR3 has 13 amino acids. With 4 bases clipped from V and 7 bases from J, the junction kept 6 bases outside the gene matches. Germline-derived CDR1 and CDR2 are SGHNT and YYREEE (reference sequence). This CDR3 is CASSKGQDNEAFF. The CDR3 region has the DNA TGTGCCAGCAGCAAGGGACAGGACAATGAAGCTTTCTTT.

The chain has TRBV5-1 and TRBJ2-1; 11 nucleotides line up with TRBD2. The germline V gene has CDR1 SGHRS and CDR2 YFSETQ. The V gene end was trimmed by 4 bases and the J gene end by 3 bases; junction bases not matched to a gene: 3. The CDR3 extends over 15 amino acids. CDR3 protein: CASSMGLADYNEQFF. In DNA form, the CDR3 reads TGCGCCAGCAGCATGGGACTAGCGGACTACAATGAGCAGTTCTTC.

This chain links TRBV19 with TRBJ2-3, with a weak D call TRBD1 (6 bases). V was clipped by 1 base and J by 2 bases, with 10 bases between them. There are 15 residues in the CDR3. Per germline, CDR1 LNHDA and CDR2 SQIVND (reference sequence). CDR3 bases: TGTGCCAGTAGTATAGGACAGGACAACACAGATACGCAGTATTTT. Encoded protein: CASSIGQDNTDTQYF.

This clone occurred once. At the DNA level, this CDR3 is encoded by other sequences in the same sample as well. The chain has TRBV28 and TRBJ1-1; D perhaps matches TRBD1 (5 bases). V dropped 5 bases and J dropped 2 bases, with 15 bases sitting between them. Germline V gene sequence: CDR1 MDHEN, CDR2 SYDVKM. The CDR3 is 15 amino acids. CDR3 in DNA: TGTGCCAGCAGTCTGAGAGGAGGGGCTAACACTGAAGCTTTCTTT. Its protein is CASSLRGGANTEAFF.